This is a list of T cell receptor beta chains from one sample in a study of blood T cell repertoires in COVID-19. Method: immunoSEQ multiplex PCR; TCRdb's copy keeps in-frame clones and lacks some. There are about 300,000 clones in the sample; about 90% occur only once, and under 3.5% lies in the top ten. Input material: PBMCs or T cells enriched from blood (not recorded which). The receptors derive from a woman in her 50s who had been exposed to COVID-19. Both conserved end residues are part of each CDR3. A clone size is listed for some rows: how often the clone was seen (once, few, many), or a class if it is expanded.

>TRBJ1-1|.|TRBV2
CASRTENTEAFF
>TRBJ1-2|once|TRBV30
CAWSGDSRYGYTF
>TRBJ1-1|.|TRBV28
CASSLTGTWNTEAFF
>TRBJ2-5|.|TRBV7-2
CASSRSGGRETQYF
>TRBJ2-3|.|TRBV21-1
CASSKVLDRVSTDTQYF
>TRBJ2-7|.|TRBV28
CASSFGRGIGEQYF
>TRBJ2-1|.|TRBV9
CASSPGPGILEQFF
>TRBJ2-3|.|TRBV5-1
CASSWDRGSTDTQYF
>TRBJ1-1|.|TRBV29-1
CSAGGTVGTEAFF
>TRBJ2-3|.|TRBV21-1
CASKRHETDTQYF
>TRBJ1-2|.|TRBV5-4
CASSQDGQLGGYTF
>TRBJ2-2|.|TRBV11-2
CASSRAGYGELFF
>TRBJ2-3|.|TRBV6-6
CASTPRGQGTDTQYF
>TRBJ1-2|.|TRBV19
CASSITPGQGVTRGYGYTF
>TRBJ1-4|.|TRBV7-2
CASSPRDRINEKLFF
>TRBJ2-5|.|TRBV5-1
CASSPGQGAGETQYF
>TRBJ2-7|.|TRBV4-1
CASSYELTSYEQYF
>TRBJ2-2|.|TRBV30
CAWSRGRAAAGELFF
>TRBJ1-1|.|TRBV2
CATARVSTEAFF
>TRBJ2-1|.|TRBV3-1/TRBV3-2
CASSRAHEQFF
>TRBJ2-2|.|TRBV5-4
CASSLVGRATGELFF
>TRBJ1-5|.|TRBV2
CASSREVNQPQHF
>TRBJ2-5|.|TRBV20-1
CSASDRGRLNQETQYF
>TRBJ2-3|.|TRBV4-2
CASSHTSTDTQYF
>TRBJ2-7|.|TRBV4-1
CASSQAVWADTYEQYF
>TRBJ2-1|.|TRBV3-1/TRBV3-2
CASSQDSGDPSYNEQFF
>TRBJ2-7|.|TRBV9
CASSVTGLSSYEQYF
>TRBJ1-4|.|TRBV23-1
CASSPGGHGEKLFF
>TRBJ1-5|.|TRBV28
CASSKRRWELGGQPQHF
>TRBJ1-1|.|TRBV2
CASSEAATGSAFF
>TRBJ1-2|.|TRBV11-2
CASSPDRGYGYTF
>TRBJ1-4|.|TRBV4-1
CASSQEYPSNEKLFF
>TRBJ1-3|.|TRBV18
CASSPSGQGVPSGNTIYF
>TRBJ1-5|once|TRBV14
CASSQRGFGQPQHF
>TRBJ1-5|.|TRBV30
CAWNRELNQPQHF
>TRBJ2-7|.|TRBV27
CASSQQGGSLYEQYF
>TRBJ2-7|.|TRBV7-7
CASSLEGNYEQYF
>TRBJ2-1|once|TRBV12-3/TRBV12-4
CASSLGGQGEQFF
>TRBJ1-1|once|TRBV10-1
CASSSSGQVTKNTEAFF
>TRBJ2-3|.|TRBV4-2
CASSQDLRGAVDTQYF
>TRBJ1-3|.|TRBV18
CASSPLDSHGNTIYF
>TRBJ1-5|.|TRBV30
CAWTTGALNQPQHF
>TRBJ1-5|.|TRBV27
CASSPRDRGNQPQHF
>TRBJ1-2|.|TRBV7-9
CASSLDQGANGYTF
>TRBJ1-1|.|TRBV5-6
CASSLSGTTFANTEAFF
>TRBJ1-1|.|TRBV21-1
CASSKFQGNTEAFF
>TRBJ2-4|few|TRBV28
CASSLETLAKNIQYF